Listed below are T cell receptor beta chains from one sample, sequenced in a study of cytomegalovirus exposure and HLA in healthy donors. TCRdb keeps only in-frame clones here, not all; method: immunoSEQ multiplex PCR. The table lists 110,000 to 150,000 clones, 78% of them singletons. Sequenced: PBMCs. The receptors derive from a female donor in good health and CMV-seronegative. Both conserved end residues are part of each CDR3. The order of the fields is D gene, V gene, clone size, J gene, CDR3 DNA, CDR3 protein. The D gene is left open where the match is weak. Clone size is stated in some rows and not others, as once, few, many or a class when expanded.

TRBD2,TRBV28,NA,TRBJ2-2,TGTGCCGGCAGTTTGGGGGGAGGGTTCACCGGGGAGCTGTTTTTT,CAGSLGGGFTGELFF
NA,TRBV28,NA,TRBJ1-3,TGTGCCAGCAGCCCCTCGGGGGTCTCTGGAAACACCATATATTTT,CASSPSGVSGNTIYF
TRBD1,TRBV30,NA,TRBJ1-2,TGTGCCTGGAGTCGGACAGGGCTATACTATGGCTACACCTTC,CAWSRTGLYYGYTF
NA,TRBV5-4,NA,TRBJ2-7,TGTGCCAGCAGCTTGGTGGGCAGTCCCTCCTACGAGCAGTACTTC,CASSLVGSPSYEQYF
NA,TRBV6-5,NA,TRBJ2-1,TGTGCCAGCAGTTACTCCGGCCTAGCAAATGAGCAGTTCTTC,CASSYSGLANEQFF
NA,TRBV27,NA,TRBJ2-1,TGTGCCAGCAGTCCGGTCCTAGGTGAGCAGTTCTTC,CASSPVLGEQFF
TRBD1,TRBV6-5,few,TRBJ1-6,TGTGCCAGCAAAAGTCAGGGGGTGTATAATTCACCCCTCCACTTT,CASKSQGVYNSPLHF
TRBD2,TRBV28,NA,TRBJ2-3,TGTGCCAGCAGTTTGGCGGGAGGAGGAGATACGCAGTATTTT,CASSLAGGGDTQYF
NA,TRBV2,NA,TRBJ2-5,TGTGCCAGCAAAGACCCCCGGGGACTCCAGGAGACCCAGTACTTC,CASKDPRGLQETQYF
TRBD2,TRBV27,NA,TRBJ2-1,TGTGCCAGCAGTCCGACTAGCGGGATCACCAACAATGAGCAGTTCTTC,CASSPTSGITNNEQFF
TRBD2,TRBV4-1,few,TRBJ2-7,TGCGCCAGCAGCCCGGGACTAGCGGGAGTCGAGCAGTACTTC,CASSPGLAGVEQYF
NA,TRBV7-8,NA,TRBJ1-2,TGTGCCAGCAGCTTAGAGGACAACGACTATGGCTACACCTTC,CASSLEDNDYGYTF
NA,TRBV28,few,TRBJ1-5,TGTGCCAGCAGTTTAGCGGGATCAGGGTGGGTGTGGAGCAATCAGCCCCAGCATTTT,CASSLAGSGWVWSNQPQHF
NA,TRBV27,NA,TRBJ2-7,TGTGCCAGCAGTTACAGGTGGGCCTCCTACGAGCAGTACTTC,CASSYRWASYEQYF
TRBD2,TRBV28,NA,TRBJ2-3,TGTGCCAGCAGAACTGCGGGGGGGCCAGATACGCAGTATTTT,CASRTAGGPDTQYF
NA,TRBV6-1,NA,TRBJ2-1,TGTGCCAGCAGTGAAGCGGGAGCCTACAATGAGCAGTTCTTC,CASSEAGAYNEQFF
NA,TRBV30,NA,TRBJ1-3,TGTGCCTGGAGTGGGAGGGGGGGCTCTGGAAACACCATATATTTT,CAWSGRGGSGNTIYF
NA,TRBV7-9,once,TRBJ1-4,TGTGCCAGCAGCTACAGGGTGGCTAATGAAAAACTGTTTTTT,CASSYRVANEKLFF
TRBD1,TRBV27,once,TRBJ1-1,TGTGCCAGCAGTTATAACAGGGGCGTTGGCACTGAAGCTTTCTTT,CASSYNRGVGTEAFF
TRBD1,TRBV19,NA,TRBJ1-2,TGTGCCAGTAGGGACAGGTTAAATGGCTACACCTTC,CASRDRLNGYTF
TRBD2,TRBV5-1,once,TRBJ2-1,TGCGCCAGCAGCTTAGGACTAGCGGCCTATGAGCAGTTCTTC,CASSLGLAAYEQFF
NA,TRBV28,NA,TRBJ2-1,TGTGCCACCGGGGGACTCCCTCCTGAGCAGTTCTTC,CATGGLPPEQFF
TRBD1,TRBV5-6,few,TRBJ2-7,TGTGCCAGCAGCTTTGGACAGGTGTCCTACGAGCAGTACTTC,CASSFGQVSYEQYF
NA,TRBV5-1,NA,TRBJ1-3,TGCGCCAGCAGCTTGTCCGGTCAGGGTTCGGGAAACACCATATATTTT,CASSLSGQGSGNTIYF
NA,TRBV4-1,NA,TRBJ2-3,TGCGCCAGCAGCCAAGATACGCCGGGTAGCACAGATACGCAGTATTTT,CASSQDTPGSTDTQYF
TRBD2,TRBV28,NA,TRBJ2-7,TGTGCCAGCAGTGGGGTGACTAGCGGGAGTGGTCTATACGAGCAGTACTTC,CASSGVTSGSGLYEQYF
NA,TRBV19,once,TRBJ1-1,TGTGCCAGTAGTATGAGTTTCGGCACTGAAGCTTTCTTT,CASSMSFGTEAFF
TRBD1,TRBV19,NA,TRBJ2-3,TGTGCCTCCGCGACAGGGATGGGTACAGATACGCAGTATTTT,CASATGMGTDTQYF
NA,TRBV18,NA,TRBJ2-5,TGTGCCAGCTCACCACCGACAAGTTTTCAAGAGACCCAGTACTTC,CASSPPTSFQETQYF
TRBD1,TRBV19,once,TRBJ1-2,TGTGCCAGTAGTATAAGCTCGGGGACAGACGGCTATGGCTACACCTTC,CASSISSGTDGYGYTF
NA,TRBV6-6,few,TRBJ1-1,TGTGCCAGCACCCCGACAGAGAACACTGAAGCTTTCTTT,CASTPTENTEAFF
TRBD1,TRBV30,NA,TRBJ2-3,TGTGCCTGGAGCGATCAAGGACAGGGAGTAGATACGCAGTATTTT,CAWSDQGQGVDTQYF
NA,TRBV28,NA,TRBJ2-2,TGTGCCAGCAGTTTATTAACTAGGTCGGGAGGGGAGCTGTTTTTT,CASSLLTRSGGELFF
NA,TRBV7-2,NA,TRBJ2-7,TGTGCCAGCAGCTTAACAGGCTTCTACGAGCAGTACTTC,CASSLTGFYEQYF
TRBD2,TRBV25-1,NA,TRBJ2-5,TGTGCCAGCAGCGGGGCCGGGGGGCAAGAGACCCAGTACTTC,CASSGAGGQETQYF
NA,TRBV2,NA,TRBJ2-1,TGTGCCAGCAGTGTGCACTTTACTTACAATGAGCAGTTCTTC,CASSVHFTYNEQFF
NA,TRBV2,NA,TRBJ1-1,TGTGCCAGCAGTGCGGAGGACCTTAACACTGAAGCTTTCTTT,CASSAEDLNTEAFF
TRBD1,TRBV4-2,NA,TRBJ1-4,TGTGCCAGCAGCCAAGAGGCAGGTGGACAGGGAGGGCAAAAACTGTTTTTT,CASSQEAGGQGGQKLFF
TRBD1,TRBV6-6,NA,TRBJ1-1,TGTGCCAGCAGACTTCCGGTGACAGGGGGCGACACTGAAGCTTTCTTT,CASRLPVTGGDTEAFF
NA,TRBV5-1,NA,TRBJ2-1,TGCGCCAGCAGCTTGTCTATTCAATCCTACAATGAGCAGTTCTTC,CASSLSIQSYNEQFF
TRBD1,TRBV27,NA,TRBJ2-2,TGTGCCAGCAGTTTATACGGACAGGGCTCGAACACCGGGGAGCTGTTTTTT,CASSLYGQGSNTGELFF
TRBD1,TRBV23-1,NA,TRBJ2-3,TGCGCCAGCAGTCGGGGGCAGGGGGCGGATACGCAGTATTTT,CASSRGQGADTQYF
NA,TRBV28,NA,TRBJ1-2,TGTGCCATCCGGGAGTTGATAAACTATGGCTACACCTTC,CAIRELINYGYTF
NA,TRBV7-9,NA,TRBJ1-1,TGTGCCAGCAGCTTATCGACAGGACCAAACACTGAAGCTTTCTTT,CASSLSTGPNTEAFF
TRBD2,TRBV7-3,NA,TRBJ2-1,TGTTCCAGCAGCTTTCCGCGGGGGGAGCAGTTCTTC,CSSSFPRGEQFF
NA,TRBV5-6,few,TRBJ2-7,TGTGCCAGCAGCTTGGCCTGGTCTCGAGGGGAGCAGTACTTC,CASSLAWSRGEQYF
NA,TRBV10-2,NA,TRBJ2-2,TGCGCCAGCAGTGCACTGTCCCTGAACACCGGGGAGCTGTTTTTT,CASSALSLNTGELFF
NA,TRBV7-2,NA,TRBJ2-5,TGTGCCAGCAGCTTAACGGGGTTAGAAGGAGAGACCCAGTACTTC,CASSLTGLEGETQYF
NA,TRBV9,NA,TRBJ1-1,TGTGCCAGCAGCGTAGGCCCTCTGGCAGGGGCAAACACTGAAGCTTTCTTT,CASSVGPLAGANTEAFF
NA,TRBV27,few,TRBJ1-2,TGTGCCAGCAAAGGGGGCTATGGCTACACCTTC,CASKGGYGYTF
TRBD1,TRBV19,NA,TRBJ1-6,TGTGCCAGTACCCCACAGGGGGCTGATAATTCACCCCTCCACTTT,CASTPQGADNSPLHF
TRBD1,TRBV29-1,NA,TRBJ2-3,TGCAGCGGGGCAGGGGGCGCCGAGGATACGCAGTATTTT,CSGAGGAEDTQYF
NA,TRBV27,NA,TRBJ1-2,TGTGCCAGCAGTCCGCGGGAGGGTCGATATGGCTACACCTTC,CASSPREGRYGYTF
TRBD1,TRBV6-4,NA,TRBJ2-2,TGTGCCAGCAGTGGGGACAGGGTGAACACCGGGGAGCTGTTTTTT,CASSGDRVNTGELFF
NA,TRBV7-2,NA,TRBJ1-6,TGTGCCAGCAGCTTAGCAGTTAAAATAACGAGCTCCTATAATTCACCCCTCCACTTT,CASSLAVKITSSYNSPLHF
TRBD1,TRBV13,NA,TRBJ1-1,TGTGCCAGCAGCTACTCAGGGGACAGGGGCGAAGCTTTCTTT,CASSYSGDRGEAFF
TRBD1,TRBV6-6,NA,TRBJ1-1,TGTGCCAGCAGTTACGGGACAGGCCCTGAAGCTTTCTTT,CASSYGTGPEAFF